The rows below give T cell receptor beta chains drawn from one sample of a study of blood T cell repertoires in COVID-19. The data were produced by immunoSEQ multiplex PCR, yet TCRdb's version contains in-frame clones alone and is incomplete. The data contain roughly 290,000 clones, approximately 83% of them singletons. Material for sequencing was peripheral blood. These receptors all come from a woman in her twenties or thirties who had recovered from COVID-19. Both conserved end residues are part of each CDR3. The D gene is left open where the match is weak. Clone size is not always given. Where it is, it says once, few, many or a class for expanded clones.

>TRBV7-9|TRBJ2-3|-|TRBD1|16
TGTGCCAGCAGCGAACTCGGGACAGGGTGGGAAGATACGCAGTATTTT
CASSELGTGWEDTQYF
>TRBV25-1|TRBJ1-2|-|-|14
TGTGCCAGCAGTGAATCCGCAGGTAGCTATGGCTACACCTTC
CASSESAGSYGYTF
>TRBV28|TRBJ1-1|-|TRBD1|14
TGTGCCAGCAGTTTGGCAGGGGGCGCGGGTGAAGCTTTCTTT
CASSLAGGAGEAFF
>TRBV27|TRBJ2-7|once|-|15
TGTGCCAGCAGTTTGTGGCAGGGAATTTCCTACGAGCAGTACTTC
CASSLWQGISYEQYF
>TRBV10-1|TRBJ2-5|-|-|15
TGCGCCAGCTCCACAGGTTGGGGGGATCGGGAGACCCAGTACTTC
CASSTGWGDRETQYF
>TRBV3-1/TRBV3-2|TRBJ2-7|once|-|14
TGTGCCAGCAGCCAAGATATTGTCGGCTACGAGCAGTACTTC
CASSQDIVGYEQYF
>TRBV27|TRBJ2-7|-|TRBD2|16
TGTGCCAGCAGTCACGGGGCCCTAGCGGGACGATACGAGCAGTACTTC
CASSHGALAGRYEQYF
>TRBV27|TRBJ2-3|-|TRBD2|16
TGTGCCAGCAGTGGGACTAGCGGATCGCGGGGAGATACGCAGTATTTT
CASSGTSGSRGDTQYF
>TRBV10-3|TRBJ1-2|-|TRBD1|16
TGTGCCATCAGTGGAAGTCCGGGACAGGGGGCGCATGGCTACACCTTC
CAISGSPGQGAHGYTF
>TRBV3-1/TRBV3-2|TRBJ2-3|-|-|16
TGTGCCAGCAGTCAAAATTCCGGGACTGCAACAGATACGCAGTATTTT
CASSQNSGTATDTQYF
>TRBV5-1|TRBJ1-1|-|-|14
TGCGCCAGCAGGGGTCCAGGACAGTCAACTGAAGCTTTCTTT
CASRGPGQSTEAFF
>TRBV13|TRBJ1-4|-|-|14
TGTGCCAGCGGTTCAGGGTCCCTAAATGAAAAACTGTTTTTT
CASGSGSLNEKLFF